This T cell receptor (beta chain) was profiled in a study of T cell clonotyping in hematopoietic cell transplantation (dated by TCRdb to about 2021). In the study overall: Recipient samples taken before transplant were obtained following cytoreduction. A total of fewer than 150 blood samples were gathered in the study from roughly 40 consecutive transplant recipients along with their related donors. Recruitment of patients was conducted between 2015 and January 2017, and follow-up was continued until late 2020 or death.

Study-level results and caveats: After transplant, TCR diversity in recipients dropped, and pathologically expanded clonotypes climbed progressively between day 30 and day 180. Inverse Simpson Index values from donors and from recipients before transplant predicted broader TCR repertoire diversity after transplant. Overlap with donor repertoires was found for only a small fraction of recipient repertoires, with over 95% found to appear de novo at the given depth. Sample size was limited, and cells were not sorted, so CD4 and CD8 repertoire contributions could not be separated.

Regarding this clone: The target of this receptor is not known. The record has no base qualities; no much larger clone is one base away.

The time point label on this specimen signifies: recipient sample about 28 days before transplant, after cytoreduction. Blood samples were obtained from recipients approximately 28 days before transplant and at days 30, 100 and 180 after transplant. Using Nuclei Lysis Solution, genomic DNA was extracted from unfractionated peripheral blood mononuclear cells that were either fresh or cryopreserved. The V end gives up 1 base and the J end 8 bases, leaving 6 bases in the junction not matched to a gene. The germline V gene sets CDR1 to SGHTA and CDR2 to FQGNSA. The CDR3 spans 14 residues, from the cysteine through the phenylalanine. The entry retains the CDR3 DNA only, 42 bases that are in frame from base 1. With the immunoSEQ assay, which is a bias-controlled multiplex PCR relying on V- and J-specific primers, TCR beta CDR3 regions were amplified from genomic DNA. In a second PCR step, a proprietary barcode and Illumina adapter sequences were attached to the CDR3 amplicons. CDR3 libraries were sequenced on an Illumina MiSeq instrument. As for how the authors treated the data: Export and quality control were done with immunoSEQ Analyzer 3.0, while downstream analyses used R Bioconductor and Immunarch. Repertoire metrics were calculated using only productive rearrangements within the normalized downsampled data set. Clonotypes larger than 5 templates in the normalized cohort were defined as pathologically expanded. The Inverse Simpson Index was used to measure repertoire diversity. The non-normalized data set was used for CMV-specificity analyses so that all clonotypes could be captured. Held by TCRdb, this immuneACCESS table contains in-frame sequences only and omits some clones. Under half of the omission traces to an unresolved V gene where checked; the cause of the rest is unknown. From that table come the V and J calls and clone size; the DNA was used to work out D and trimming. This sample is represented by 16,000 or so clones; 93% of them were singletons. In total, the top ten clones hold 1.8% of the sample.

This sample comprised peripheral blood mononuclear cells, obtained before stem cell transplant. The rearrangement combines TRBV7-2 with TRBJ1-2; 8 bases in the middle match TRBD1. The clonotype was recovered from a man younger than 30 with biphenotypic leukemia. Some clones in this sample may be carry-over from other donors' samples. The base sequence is TGTGCCAGCAGCTTAGGCCAGGGGGCAGGAGGCTACACCTTC. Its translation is CASSLGQGAGGYTF. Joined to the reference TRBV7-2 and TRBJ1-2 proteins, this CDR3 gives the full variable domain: GAGVSQSPSNKVTEKGKDVELRCDPISGHTALYWYRQSLGQGLEFLIYFQGNSAPDKSGLPSDRFSAERTGGSVSTLTIQRTQQEDSAVYLCASSLGQGAGGYTFGSGTRLTVV.